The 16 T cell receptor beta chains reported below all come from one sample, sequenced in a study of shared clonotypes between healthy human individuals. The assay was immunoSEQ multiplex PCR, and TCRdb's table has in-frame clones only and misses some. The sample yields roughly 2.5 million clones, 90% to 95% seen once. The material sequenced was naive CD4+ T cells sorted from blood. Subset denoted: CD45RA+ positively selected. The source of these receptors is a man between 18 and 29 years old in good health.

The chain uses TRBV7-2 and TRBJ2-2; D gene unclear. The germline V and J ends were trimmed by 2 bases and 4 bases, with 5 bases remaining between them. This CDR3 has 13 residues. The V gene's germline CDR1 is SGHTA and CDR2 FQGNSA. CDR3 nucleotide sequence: TGTGCCAGCAGCTTATCTAGCACCGGGGAGCTGTTTTTT. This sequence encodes CASSLSSTGELFF.

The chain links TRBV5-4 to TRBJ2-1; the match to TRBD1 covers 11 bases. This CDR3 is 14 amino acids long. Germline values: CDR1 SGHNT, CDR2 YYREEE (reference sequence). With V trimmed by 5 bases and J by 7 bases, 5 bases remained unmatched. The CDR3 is CASRRTGGSNEQFF. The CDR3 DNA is TGTGCCAGCAGGAGGACAGGGGGCTCTAATGAGCAGTTCTTC.

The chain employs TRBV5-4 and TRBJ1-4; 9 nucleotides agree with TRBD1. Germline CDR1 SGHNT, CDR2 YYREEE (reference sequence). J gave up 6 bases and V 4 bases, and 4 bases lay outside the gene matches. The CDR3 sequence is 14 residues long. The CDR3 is CASSPDRGYEKLFF. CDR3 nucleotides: TGTGCCAGCAGCCCCGACAGGGGGTATGAAAAACTGTTTTTT.

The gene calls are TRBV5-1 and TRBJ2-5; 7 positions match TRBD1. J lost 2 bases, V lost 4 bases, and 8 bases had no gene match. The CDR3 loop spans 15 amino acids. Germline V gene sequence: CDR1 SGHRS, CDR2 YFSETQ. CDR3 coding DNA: TGCGCCAGCAGCACCGCACAGGGGTGGCAAGAGACCCAGTACTTC. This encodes CASSTAQGWQETQYF.

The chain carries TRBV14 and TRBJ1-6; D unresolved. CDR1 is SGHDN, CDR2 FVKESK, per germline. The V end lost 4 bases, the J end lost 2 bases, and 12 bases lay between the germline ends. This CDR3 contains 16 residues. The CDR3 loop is CASSPRGGAYNSPLHF. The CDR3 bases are TGTGCCAGCAGCCCGCGTGGAGGTGCCTATAATTCACCCCTCCACTTT.

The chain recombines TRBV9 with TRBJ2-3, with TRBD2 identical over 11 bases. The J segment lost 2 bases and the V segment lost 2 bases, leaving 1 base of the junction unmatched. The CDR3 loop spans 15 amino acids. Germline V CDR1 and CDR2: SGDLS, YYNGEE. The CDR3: CASSVSGRATDTQYF. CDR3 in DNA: TGTGCCAGCAGCGTTAGCGGGAGGGCCACAGATACGCAGTATTTT.

Here the CDR3 reads CASGLVLSRGHNEQFF. In DNA form, the CDR3 reads TGTGCTAGTGGTTTGGTATTGTCAAGGGGCCACAATGAGCAGTTCTTC. The chain recombines TRBV12-5 with TRBJ2-1, with D possibly TRBD1 on 5 matching bases. The germline V gene encodes CDR1 LGHNT and CDR2 FRNRAP. The CDR3 runs to 16 residues. V shed 0 bases and J shed 5 bases, with 14 bases lying between them.

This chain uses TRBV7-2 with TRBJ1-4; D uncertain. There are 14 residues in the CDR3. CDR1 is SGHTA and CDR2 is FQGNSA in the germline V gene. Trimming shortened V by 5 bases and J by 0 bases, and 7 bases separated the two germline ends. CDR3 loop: CASSQFATNEKLFF. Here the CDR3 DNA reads TGTGCCAGCAGCCAGTTCGCAACTAATGAAAAACTGTTTTTT.

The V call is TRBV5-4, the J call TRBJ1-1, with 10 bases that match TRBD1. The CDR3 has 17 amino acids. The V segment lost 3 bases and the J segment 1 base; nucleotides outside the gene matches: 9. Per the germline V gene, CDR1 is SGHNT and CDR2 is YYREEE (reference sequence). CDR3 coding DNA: TGTGCCAGCAGCTCCCGGGACAGGGGTGAGGGGAACACTGAAGCTTTCTTT. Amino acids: CASSSRDRGEGNTEAFF.

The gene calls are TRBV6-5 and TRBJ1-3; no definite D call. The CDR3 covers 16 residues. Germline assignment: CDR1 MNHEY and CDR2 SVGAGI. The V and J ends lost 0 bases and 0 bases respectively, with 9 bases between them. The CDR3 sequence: CASSYSDASSGNTIYF. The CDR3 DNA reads TGTGCCAGCAGTTACTCAGACGCAAGCTCTGGAAACACCATATATTTT.

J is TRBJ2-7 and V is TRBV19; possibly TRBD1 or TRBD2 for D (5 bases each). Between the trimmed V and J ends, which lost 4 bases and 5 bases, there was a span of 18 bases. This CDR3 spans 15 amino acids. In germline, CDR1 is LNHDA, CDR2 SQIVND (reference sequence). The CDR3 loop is CASSKMGAGSHEQYF. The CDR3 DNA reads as TGTGCCAGTAGTAAAATGGGCGCAGGGAGCCACGAGCAGTACTTC.

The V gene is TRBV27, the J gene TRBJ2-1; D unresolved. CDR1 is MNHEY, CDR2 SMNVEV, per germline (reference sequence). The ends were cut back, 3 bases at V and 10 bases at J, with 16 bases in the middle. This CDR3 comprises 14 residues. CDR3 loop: CASSFSQTPNEQFF. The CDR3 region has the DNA TGTGCCAGCAGTTTTAGCCAGACCCCAAACGAGCAGTTCTTC.

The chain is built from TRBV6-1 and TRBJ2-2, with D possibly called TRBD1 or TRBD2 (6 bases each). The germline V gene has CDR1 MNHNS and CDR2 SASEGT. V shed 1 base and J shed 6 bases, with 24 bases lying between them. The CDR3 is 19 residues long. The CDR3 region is CASSEVVGRGGFGPGELFF. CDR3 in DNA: TGTGCCAGCAGTGAAGTAGTCGGGAGAGGGGGTTTCGGCCCCGGGGAGCTGTTTTTT.

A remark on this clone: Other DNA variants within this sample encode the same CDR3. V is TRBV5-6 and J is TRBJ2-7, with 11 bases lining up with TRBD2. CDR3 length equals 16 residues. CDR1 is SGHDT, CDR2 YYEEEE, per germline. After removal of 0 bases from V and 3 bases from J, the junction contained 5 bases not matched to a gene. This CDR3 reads CASSLAGTSGSYEQYF. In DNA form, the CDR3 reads TGTGCCAGCAGCTTGGCCGGAACTAGCGGGAGCTACGAGCAGTACTTC.

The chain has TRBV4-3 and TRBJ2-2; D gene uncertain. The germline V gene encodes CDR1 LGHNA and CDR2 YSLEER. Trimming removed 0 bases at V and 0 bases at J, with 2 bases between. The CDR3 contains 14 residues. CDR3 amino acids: CASSQEANTGELFF. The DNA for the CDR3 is TGCGCCAGCAGCCAAGAGGCGAACACCGGGGAGCTGTTTTTT.

CDR3 region: CASSFSGTSTDTQYF. CDR3 DNA: TGTGCCAGCAGCTTTTCCGGGACTAGCACAGATACGCAGTATTTT. V usage is TRBV5-4 and J usage is TRBJ2-3; maybe TRBD2 (6 bases). This CDR3 spans 15 amino acids. Germline CDR1 reads SGHNT; CDR2 reads YYREEE (reference sequence). V shed 2 bases and J shed 0 bases, with 10 bases lying between them.